One and the same sample provided the 2 T cell receptor beta chains below, sequenced in a study of Tregs in tolerant kidney transplant recipients. Recipients received nonmyeloablative bone marrow transplants from related graft donors, with transient mixed chimerism. The method was immunoSEQ multiplex PCR; TCRdb's version includes in-frame clones alone and lacks a portion of them. This sample carries some 57,000 clones, around 90% of them seen once, and the ten largest clones take nearly 15%. The sequencing used CD8+ T cells from blood (PBMCs), collected 24 months after the transplant. The receptors come from a human patient who received a combined kidney and bone marrow transplant. Some T cells here may be from the graft donor.

The V call is TRBV15, the J call TRBJ2-7; D is unresolved. CDR3 size: 15 residues. Germline CDR1 LNHNV, CDR2 YYDKDF (reference sequence). V lost 1 base to trimming and J lost 3 bases, with 13 bases between them. The CDR3 DNA reads as TGTGCCACCAGCAGAGTCCCCGGCGGAATCTACGAGCAGTACTTC. Residues: CATSRVPGGIYEQYF.

A note on this clone: The junction departs from germline at one end; a sequencing error may be responsible. The J gene is TRBJ2-7, the V gene TRBV15; D is unclear. The germline gives CDR1 LNHNV, CDR2 YYDKDF (reference sequence). The CDR3 sequence is 16 residues long. This CDR3 reads CATSSLQAVRTYEQCF. The CDR3, as DNA: TGTGCCACCAGCAGTCTCCAGGCAGTTCGCACCTACGAGCAGTGCTTC.